This T cell receptor beta chain was sequenced during a study of blood T cell repertoires in COVID-19. Whole-study context: There were acute and convalescent COVID-19 samples, and they came from the United States, Italy and Spain. T cells, B-cell-depleted T cells, or PBMCs provided the cDNA or gDNA that served as material.

CDR1 is MRHNA, CDR2 SNTAGT, per germline. The CDR3 runs to 13 residues. V was pared by 5 bases and J by 5 bases, with 10 bases between. About this clone itself: In the same sample, other DNA sequences code for this CDR3.

The table came from immunoSEQ multiplex PCR; TCRdb's copy has only in-frame clones and leaves some out. The sample records 650,000 to 800,000 clones, 75% to 90% being singletons. The sample comprised peripheral blood. This receptor was identified in a woman younger than 35 with acute or convalescent COVID-19. V usage is TRBV6-4 and J usage is TRBJ2-1; possibly TRBD1 for D (6 bases). CDR3 in amino acids: CASSLTGNNEQFF. CDR3 coding DNA: TGTGCCAGCAGTTTAACAGGGAACAATGAGCAGTTCTTC.